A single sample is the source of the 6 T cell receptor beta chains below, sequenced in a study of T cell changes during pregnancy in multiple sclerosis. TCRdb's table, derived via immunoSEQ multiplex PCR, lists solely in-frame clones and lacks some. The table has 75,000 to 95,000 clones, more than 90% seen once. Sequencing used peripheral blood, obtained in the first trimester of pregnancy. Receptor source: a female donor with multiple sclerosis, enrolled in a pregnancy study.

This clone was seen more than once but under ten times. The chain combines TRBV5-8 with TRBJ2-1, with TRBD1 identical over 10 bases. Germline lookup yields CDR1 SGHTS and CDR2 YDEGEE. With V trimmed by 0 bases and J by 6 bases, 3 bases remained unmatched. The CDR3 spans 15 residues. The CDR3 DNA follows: TGTGCCAGCAGCTTGGGGGGACAGGGGAGCAATGAGCAGTTCTTC. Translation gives CASSLGGQGSNEQFF.

DNA for the CDR3: TGTGCCAGCAGCCCCTCCGGGGACGAGCAGTACTTC. It codes for CASSPSGDEQYF. The J gene is TRBJ2-7, the V gene TRBV2, with D perhaps matching TRBD2 (5 bases). The germline CDR1 and CDR2 sequences are SNHLY and FYNNEI. This CDR3 has 12 amino acids. V gave up 6 bases and J gave up 5 bases, with 11 bases separating them.

CDR3 sequence: CASSRSGTGVDYEQYF. The DNA for the CDR3 is TGTGCCAGCAGCCGATCCGGGACAGGGGTGGATTACGAGCAGTACTTC. The V call is TRBV7-9, the J call TRBJ2-7; 10 bases fit TRBD1. Losses at the gene ends were 5 bases for V and 4 bases for J; bases not matched to a gene: 11. Germline V gene lookup returns CDR1 SEHNR and CDR2 FQNEAQ (reference sequence). The CDR3 spans 16 residues.

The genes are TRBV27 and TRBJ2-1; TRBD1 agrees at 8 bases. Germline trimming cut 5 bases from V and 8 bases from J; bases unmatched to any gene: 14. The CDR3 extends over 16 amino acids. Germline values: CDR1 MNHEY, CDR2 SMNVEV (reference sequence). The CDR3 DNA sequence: TGTGCCAGCAGTGAAACTTCCAGGGGGCTCCGCGATGAGCAGTTCTTC. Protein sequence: CASSETSRGLRDEQFF.

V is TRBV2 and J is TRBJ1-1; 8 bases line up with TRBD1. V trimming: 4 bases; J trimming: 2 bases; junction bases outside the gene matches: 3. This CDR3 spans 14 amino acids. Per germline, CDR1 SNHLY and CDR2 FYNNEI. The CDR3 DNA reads TGTGCCAGCAGTGGGGGGACAGGTAACACTGAAGCTTTCTTT. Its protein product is CASSGGTGNTEAFF. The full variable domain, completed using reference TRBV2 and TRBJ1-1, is EPEVTQTPSHQVTQMGQEVILRCVPISNHLYFYWYRQILGQKVEFLVSFYNNEISEKSEIFDDQFSVERPDGSNFTLKIRSTKLEDSAMYFCASSGGTGNTEAFFGQGTRLTVV.

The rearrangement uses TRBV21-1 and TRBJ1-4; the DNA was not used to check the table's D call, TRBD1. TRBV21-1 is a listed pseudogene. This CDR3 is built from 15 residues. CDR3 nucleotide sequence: TGTGCCAGCAGCGATACACCCGCAACTAATGAAAAACTGTTTTTT. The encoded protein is CASSDTPATNEKLFF.